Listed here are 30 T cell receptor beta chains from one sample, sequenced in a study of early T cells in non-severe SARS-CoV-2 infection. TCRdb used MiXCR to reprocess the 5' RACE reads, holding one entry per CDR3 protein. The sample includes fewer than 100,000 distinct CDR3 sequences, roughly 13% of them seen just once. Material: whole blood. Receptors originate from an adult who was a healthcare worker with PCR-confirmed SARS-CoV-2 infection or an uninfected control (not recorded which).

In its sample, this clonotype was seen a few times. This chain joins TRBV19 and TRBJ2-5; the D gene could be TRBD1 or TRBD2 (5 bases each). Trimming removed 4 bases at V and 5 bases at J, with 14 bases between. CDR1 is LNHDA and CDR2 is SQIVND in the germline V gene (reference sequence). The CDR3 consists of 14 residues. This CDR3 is CASSTWGTSETQYF. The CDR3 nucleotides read TGTGCCAGTAGTACCTGGGGGACCTCCGAGACCCAGTACTTC.

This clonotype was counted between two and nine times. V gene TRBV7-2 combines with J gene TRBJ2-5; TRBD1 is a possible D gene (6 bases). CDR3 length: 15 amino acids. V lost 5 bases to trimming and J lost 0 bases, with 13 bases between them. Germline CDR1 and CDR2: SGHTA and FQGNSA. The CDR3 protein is CASSRSDRHQETQYF. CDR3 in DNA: TGTGCCAGCAGCCGCAGTGACAGGCACCAAGAGACCCAGTACTTC.

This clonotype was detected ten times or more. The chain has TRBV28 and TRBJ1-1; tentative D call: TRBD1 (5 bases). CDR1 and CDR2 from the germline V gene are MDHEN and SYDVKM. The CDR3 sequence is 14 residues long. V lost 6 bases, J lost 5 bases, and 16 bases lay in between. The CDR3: CASRTPGYGTEAFF. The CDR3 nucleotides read TGTGCCAGCAGAACCCCAGGGTACGGGACTGAAGCTTTCTTT. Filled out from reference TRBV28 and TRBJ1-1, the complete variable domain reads DVKVTQSSRYLVKRTGEKVFLECVQDMDHENMFWYRQDPGLGLRLIYFSYDVKMKEKGDIPEGYSVSREKKERFSLILESASTNQTSMYLCASRTPGYGTEAFFGQGTRLTVV.

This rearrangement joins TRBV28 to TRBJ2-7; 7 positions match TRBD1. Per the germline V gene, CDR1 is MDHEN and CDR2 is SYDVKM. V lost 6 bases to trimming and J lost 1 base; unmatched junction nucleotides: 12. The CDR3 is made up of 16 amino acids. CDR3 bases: TGTGCCAGCAGCTCACTACTTGGGACAGCATCCTACGAGCAGTACTTC. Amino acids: CASSSLLGTASYEQYF. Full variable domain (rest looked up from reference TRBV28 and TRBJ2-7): DVKVTQSSRYLVKRTGEKVFLECVQDMDHENMFWYRQDPGLGLRLIYFSYDVKMKEKGDIPEGYSVSREKKERFSLILESASTNQTSMYLCASSSLLGTASYEQYFGPGTRLTVT.

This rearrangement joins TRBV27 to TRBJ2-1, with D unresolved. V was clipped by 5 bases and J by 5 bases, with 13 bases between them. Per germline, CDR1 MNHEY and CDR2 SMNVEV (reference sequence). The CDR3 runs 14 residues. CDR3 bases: TGTGCCAGCAGTCGATCGACCCAAAACAATGAGCAGTTCTTC. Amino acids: CASSRSTQNNEQFF.

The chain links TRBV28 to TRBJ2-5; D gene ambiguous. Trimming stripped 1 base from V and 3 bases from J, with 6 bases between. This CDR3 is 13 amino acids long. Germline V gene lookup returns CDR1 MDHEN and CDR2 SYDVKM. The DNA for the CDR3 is TGTGCCAGCAGTTTATTTGGGAAAGAGACCCAGTACTTC. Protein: CASSLFGKETQYF.

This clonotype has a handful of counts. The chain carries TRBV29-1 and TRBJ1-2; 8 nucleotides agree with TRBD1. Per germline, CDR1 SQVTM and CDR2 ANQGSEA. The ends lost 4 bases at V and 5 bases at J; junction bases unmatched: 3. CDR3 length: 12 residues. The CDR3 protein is CSVGQGRYGYTF. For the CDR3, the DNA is TGCAGCGTTGGACAGGGGAGGTATGGCTACACCTTC.

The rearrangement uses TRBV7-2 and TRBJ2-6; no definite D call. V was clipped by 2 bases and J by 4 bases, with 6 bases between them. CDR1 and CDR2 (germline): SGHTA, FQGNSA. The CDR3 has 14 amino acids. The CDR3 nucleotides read TGTGCCAGCAGCTTACCGAGGGGGGCCAACGTCCTGACTTTC. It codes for CASSLPRGANVLTF. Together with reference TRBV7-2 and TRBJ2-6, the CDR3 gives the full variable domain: GAGVSQSPSNKVTEKGKDVELRCDPISGHTALYWYRQSLGQGLEFLIYFQGNSAPDKSGLPSDRFSAERTGGSVSTLTIQRTQQEDSAVYLCASSLPRGANVLTFGAGSRLTVL.

CDR3: CATYPYGTEAFF. For the CDR3, the DNA is TGTGCCACCTACCCCTACGGCACTGAAGCTTTCTTT. The chain combines TRBV28 with TRBJ1-1; D is unresolved. Germline V gene sequence: CDR1 MDHEN, CDR2 SYDVKM. Between the trimmed V and J ends, which lost 10 bases and 4 bases, there was a span of 13 bases. The CDR3 has 12 amino acids.

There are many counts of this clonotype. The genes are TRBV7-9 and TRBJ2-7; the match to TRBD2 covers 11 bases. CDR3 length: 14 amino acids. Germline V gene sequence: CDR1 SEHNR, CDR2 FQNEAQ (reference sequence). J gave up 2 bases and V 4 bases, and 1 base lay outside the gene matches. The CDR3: CASSSSGGTYEQYF. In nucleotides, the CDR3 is TGTGCCAGCAGCTCTAGCGGGGGGACCTACGAGCAGTACTTC.

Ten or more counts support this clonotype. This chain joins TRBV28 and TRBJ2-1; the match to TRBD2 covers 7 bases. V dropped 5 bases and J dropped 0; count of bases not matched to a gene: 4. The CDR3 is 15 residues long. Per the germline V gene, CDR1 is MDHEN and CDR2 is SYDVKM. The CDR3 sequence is CASSPSGSSYNEQFF. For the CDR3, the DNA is TGTGCCAGCAGTCCTAGCGGAAGCTCCTACAATGAGCAGTTCTTC. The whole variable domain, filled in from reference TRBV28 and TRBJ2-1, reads DVKVTQSSRYLVKRTGEKVFLECVQDMDHENMFWYRQDPGLGLRLIYFSYDVKMKEKGDIPEGYSVSREKKERFSLILESASTNQTSMYLCASSPSGSSYNEQFFGPGTRLTVL.

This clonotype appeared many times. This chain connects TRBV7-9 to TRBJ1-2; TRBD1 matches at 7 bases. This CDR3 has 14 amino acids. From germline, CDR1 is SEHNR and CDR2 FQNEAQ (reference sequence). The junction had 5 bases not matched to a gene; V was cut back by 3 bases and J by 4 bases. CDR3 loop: CASSLYRDSYGYTF. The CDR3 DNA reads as TGTGCCAGCAGCTTGTACCGGGACAGCTATGGCTACACCTTC.

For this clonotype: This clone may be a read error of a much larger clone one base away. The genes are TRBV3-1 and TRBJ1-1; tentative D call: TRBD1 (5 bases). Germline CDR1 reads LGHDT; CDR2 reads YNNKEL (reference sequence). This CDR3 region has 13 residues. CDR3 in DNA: TGTGTCAGCAGCTTGCAGGGGAACACTGAAGCTTTCTTT. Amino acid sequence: CVSSLQGNTEAFF.

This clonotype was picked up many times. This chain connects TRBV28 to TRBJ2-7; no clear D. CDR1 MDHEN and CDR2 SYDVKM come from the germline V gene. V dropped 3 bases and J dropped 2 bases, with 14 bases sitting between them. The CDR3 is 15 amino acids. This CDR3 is CASSFGHLSPYEQYF. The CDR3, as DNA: TGTGCCAGCAGTTTCGGCCACCTCTCCCCCTACGAGCAGTACTTC.

CDR3 region: CASSLFQGMDGYTF. For the CDR3, the DNA is TGCGCCAGCAGCTTGTTCCAGGGAATGGATGGCTACACCTTC. V is TRBV5-1 and J is TRBJ1-2; weak D call: TRBD1 (5 bases). The CDR3 length is 14 residues. The V and J ends lost 1 base and 6 bases respectively, with 13 bases between them. The germline gives CDR1 SGHRS, CDR2 YFSETQ.

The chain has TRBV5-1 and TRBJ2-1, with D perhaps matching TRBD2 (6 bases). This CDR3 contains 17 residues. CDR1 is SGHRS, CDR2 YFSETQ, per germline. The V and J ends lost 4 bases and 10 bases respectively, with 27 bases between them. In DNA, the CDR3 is TGCGCCAGCAGCCCCCTCCCGTTGGAGGGGTACAATTTAGAGCAGTTCTTC. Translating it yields CASSPLPLEGYNLEQFF.

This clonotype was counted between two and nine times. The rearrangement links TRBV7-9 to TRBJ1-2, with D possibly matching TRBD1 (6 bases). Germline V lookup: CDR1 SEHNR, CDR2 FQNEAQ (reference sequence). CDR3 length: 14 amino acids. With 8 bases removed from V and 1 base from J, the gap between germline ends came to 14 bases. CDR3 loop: CASGRTALNYGYTF. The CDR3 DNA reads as TGTGCCAGCGGACGGACAGCCCTTAACTATGGCTACACCTTC.

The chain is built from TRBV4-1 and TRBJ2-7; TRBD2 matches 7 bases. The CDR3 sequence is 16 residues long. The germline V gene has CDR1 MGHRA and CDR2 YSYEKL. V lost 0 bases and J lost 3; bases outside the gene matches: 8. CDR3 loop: CASSQDDSGLLYEQYF. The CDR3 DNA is TGCGCCAGCAGCCAAGATGATAGCGGGCTCCTCTACGAGCAGTACTTC.

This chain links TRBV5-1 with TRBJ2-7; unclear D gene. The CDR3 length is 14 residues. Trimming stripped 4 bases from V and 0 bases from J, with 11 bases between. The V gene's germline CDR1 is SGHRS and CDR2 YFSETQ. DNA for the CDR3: TGCGCCAGCAGCCCCCTTTCGAGCTCCTACGAGCAGTACTTC. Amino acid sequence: CASSPLSSSYEQYF.

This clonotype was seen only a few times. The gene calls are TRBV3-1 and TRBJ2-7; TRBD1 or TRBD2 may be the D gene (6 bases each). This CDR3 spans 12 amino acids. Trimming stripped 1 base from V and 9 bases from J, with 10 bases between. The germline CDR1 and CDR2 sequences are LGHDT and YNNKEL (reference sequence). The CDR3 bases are TGTGCCAGCAGCCAAGTAGAGGGGGGGCAGTACTTC. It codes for CASSQVEGGQYF.

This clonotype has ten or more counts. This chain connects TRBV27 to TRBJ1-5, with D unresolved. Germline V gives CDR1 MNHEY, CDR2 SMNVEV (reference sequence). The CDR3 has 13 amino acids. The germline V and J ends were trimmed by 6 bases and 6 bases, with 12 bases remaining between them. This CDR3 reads CASSPATRQPQHF. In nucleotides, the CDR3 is TGTGCCAGCAGCCCAGCTACACGTCAGCCCCAGCATTTT.

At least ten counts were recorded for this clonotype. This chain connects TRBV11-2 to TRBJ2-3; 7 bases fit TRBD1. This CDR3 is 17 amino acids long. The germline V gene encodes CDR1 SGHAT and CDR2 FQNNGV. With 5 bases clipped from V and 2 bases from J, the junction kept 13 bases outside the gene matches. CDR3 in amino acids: CASSPKTGDTFTDTQYF. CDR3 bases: TGTGCCAGCAGCCCGAAAACAGGGGACACATTCACAGATACGCAGTATTTT.

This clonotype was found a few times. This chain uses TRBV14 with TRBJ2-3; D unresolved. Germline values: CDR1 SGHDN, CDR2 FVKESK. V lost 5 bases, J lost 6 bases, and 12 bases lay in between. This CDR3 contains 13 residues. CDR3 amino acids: CASSLNVGDTQYF. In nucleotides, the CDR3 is TGTGCCAGCAGCTTGAACGTAGGGGATACGCAGTATTTT.

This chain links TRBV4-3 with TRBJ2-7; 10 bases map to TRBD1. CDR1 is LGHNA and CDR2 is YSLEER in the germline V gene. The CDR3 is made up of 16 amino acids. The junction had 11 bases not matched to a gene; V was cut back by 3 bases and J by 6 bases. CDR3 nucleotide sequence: TGCGCCAGCAGCCACGCCCCGGGACAGGGGTATGGCGAGCAGTACTTC. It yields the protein CASSHAPGQGYGEQYF.

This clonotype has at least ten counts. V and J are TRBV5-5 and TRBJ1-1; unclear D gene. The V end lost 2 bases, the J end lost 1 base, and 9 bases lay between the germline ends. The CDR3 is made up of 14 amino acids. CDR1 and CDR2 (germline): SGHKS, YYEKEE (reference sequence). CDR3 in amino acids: CASSFASQNTEAFF. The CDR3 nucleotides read TGTGCCAGCAGCTTTGCCAGCCAGAACACTGAAGCTTTCTTT.

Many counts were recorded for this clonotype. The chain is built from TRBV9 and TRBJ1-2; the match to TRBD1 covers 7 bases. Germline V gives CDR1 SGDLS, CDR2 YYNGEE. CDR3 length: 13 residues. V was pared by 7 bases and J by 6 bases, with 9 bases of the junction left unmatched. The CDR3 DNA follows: TGTGCCAGCCAGACAGGGTTTTCACATGGCTACACCTTC. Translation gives CASQTGFSHGYTF.

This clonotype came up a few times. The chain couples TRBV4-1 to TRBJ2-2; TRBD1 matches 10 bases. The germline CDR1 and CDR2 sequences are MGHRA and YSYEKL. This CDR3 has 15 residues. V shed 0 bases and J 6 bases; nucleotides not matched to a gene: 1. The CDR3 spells CASSQEGTGAGELFF. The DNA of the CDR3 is TGCGCCAGCAGCCAAGAAGGGACAGGGGCCGGGGAGCTGTTTTTT.

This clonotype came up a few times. The CDR3, as DNA: TGTGCCAGCAGCTACGACCGGGCCAACGTCCTGACTTTC. This translates into CASSYDRANVLTF. The genes are TRBV7-3 and TRBJ2-6; D unclear. The germline gives CDR1 SGHTA, CDR2 FQGTGA. The CDR3 has 13 amino acids. V lost 4 bases and J 5 bases, leaving 6 bases between the germline ends.

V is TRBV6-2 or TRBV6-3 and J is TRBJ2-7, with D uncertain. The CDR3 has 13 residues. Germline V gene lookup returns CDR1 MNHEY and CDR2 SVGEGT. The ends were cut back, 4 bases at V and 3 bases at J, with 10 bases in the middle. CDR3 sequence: CASSSENYYEQYF. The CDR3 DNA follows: TGTGCCAGCAGTTCCGAGAACTACTACGAGCAGTACTTC.

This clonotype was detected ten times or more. CDR3: CSATGTGGSDTQYF. The CDR3 DNA is TGCAGTGCTACCGGGACAGGGGGCTCAGATACGCAGTATTTT. The chain has TRBV20-1 and TRBJ2-3; 12 bases line up with TRBD1. Trimming at V came to 4 bases and at J to 4 bases, leaving 3 bases not matched to a gene. This CDR3 region has 14 residues. CDR1 and CDR2 (germline): DFQATT, SNEGSKA (reference sequence).